Below, one T cell receptor beta chain is given with its context. The antigen is not known. Method: immunoSEQ multiplex PCR; TCRdb's copy keeps in-frame clones and lacks some. The sample contains roughly 92,000 clones, less than 85% of which appear only once. This entry comes from a study of OX40 agonist ivuxolimab in advanced cancers. About the research overall: At doses from 0.01 to 10 mg/kg, patients were given intravenous ivuxolimab every 2 weeks. Hepatocellular carcinoma, melanoma, renal cell or head and neck cancer affected the dose-escalation patients. Regarding the study as a whole: Fewer expanded clones were found on average in CD4+ than in CD8+ T cells. Nonresponders included some who also had low normalized T-cell clonal expansion.

V was trimmed by 11 bases and J by 5 bases, leaving 19 bases between them. CDR1 is ENHRY and CDR2 is SYGVKD in the germline V gene. The CDR3 has 13 residues. Sample: CD4+ or CD8+ T cells sorted from blood, taken in a trial of the OX40 agonist ivuxolimab. The chain combines TRBV10-3 with TRBJ2-7; D is perhaps TRBD2 (6 bases). The TCR comes from an adult with an advanced solid tumor such as melanoma, head and neck, liver or kidney cancer. Written as DNA, the CDR3 is TGTGCCTCCACACCCGGGGGTATTCACGAGCAGTACTTC. It yields the protein CASTPGGIHEQYF.